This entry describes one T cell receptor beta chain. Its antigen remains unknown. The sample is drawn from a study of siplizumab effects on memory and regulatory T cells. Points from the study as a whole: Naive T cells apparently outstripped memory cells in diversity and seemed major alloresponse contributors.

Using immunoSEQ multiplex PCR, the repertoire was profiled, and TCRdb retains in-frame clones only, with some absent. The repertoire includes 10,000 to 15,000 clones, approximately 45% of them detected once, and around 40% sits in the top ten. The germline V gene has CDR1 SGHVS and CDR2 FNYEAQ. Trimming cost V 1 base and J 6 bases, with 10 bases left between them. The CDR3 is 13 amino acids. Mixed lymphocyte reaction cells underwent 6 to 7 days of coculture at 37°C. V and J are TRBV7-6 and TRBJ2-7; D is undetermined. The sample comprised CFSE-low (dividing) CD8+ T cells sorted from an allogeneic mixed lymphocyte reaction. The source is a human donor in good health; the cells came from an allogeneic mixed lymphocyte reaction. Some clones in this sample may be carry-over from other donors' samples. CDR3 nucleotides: TGTGCCAGCAGCTTAGGTACGGTTGGCGAGCAGTACTTC. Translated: CASSLGTVGEQYF.